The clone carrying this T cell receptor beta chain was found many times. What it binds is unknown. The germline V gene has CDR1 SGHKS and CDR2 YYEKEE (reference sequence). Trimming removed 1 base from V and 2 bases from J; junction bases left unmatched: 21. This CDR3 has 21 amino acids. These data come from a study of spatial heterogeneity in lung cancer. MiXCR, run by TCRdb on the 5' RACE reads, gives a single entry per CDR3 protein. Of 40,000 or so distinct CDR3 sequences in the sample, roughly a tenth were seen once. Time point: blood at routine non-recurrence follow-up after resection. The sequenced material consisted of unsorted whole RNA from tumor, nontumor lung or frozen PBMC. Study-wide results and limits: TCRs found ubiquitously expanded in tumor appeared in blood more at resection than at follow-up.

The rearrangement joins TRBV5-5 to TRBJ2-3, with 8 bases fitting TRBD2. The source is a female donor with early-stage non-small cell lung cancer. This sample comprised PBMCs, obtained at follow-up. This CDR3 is CASSLSRSPFASGSNTDTQYF. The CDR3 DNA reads TGTGCCAGCAGCTTGTCACGCAGTCCGTTTGCTAGCGGGTCAAACACAGATACGCAGTATTTT.